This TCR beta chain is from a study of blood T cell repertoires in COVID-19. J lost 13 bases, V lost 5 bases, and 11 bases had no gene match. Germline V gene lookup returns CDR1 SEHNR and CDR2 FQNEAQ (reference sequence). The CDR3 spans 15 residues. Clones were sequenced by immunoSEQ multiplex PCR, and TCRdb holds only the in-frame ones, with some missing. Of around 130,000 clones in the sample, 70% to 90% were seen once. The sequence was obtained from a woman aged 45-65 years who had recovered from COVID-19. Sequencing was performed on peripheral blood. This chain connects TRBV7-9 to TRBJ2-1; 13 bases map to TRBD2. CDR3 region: CASSPGTSGTLRQFF. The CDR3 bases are TGTGCCAGCAGCCCCGGGACTAGCGGGACCCTCCGTCAGTTCTTC.